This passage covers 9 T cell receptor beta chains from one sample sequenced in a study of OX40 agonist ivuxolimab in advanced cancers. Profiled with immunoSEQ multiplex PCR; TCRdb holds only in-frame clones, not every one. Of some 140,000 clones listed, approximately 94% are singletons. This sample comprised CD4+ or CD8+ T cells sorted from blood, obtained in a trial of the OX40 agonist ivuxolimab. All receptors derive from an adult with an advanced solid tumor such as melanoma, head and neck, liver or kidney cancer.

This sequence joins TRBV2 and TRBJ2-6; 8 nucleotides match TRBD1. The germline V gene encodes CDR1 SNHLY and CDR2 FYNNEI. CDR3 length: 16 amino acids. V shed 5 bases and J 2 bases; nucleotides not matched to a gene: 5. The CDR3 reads CASSNPTGAGANVLTF. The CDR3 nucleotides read TGTGCCAGCAGTAACCCGACAGGGGCTGGGGCCAACGTCCTGACTTTC.

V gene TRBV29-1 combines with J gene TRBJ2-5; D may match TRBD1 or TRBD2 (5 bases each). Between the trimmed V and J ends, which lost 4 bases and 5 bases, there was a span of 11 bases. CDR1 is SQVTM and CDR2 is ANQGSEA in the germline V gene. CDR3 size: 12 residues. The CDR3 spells CSVGGRTETQYF. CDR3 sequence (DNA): TGCAGCGTTGGGGGACGAACGGAGACCCAGTACTTC.

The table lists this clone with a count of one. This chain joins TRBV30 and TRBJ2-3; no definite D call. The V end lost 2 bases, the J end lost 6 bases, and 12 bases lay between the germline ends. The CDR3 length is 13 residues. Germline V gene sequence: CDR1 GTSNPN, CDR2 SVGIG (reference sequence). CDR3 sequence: CAWSLTTGDTQYF. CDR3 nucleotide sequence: TGTGCCTGGAGTCTAACGACTGGGGATACGCAGTATTTT.

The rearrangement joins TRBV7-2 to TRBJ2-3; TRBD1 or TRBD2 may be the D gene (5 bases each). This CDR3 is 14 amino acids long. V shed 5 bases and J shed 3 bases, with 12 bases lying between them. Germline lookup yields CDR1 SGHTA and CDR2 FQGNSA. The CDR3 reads CASSPMGVTDTQYF. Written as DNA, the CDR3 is TGTGCCAGCAGCCCTATGGGGGTGACAGATACGCAGTATTTT.

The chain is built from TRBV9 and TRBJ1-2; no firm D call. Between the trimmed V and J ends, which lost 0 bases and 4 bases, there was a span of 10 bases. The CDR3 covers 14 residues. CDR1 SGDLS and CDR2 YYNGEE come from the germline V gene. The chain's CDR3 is CASSVATGPYGYTF. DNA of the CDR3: TGTGCCAGCAGCGTAGCTACGGGCCCCTATGGCTACACCTTC.

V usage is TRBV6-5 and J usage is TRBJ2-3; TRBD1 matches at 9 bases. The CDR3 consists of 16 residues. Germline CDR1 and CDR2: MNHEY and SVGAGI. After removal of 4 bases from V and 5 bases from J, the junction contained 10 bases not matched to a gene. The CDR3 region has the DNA TGTGCCAGCAGTTCCTACAGGGGGCAACATGAAGATACGCAGTATTTT. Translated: CASSSYRGQHEDTQYF.

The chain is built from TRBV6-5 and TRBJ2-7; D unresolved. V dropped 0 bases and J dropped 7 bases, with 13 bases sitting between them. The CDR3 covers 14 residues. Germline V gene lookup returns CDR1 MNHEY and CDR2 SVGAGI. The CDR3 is CASSYSGSPGEQYF. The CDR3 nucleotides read TGTGCCAGCAGTTACTCGGGCTCCCCTGGAGAGCAGTACTTC.

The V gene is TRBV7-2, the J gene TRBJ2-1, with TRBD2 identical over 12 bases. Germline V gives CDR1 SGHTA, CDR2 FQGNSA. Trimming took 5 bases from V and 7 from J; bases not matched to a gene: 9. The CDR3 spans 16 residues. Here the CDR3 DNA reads TGTGCCAGCAGCCCCAGGGGGCTAGCGGGAGGGAATGAGCAGTTCTTC. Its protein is CASSPRGLAGGNEQFF.

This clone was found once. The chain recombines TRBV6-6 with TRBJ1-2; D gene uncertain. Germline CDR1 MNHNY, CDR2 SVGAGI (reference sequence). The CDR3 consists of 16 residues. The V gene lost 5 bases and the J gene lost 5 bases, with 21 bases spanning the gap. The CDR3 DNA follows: TGTGCCAGCAGTAGAAGAGACCGGGCCCTCGGGTATGGCTACACCTTC. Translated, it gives CASSRRDRALGYGYTF.